These 18 T cell receptor beta chains share one sample of origin, sequenced in a study of blood T cell repertoires in COVID-19. Assay: immunoSEQ multiplex PCR; the TCRdb copy retains only in-frame clones and omits some. The sample gives 95,000 to 150,000 clones, 60% to 85% of which show up once; about 2.3% is in the top ten. Material for sequencing was peripheral blood. The receptors derive from a man between 65 and 85 years old with acute or convalescent COVID-19.

The chain uses TRBV2 and TRBJ2-7, with D maybe TRBD1 (6 bases). Germline loops: CDR1 SNHLY, CDR2 FYNNEI. The CDR3 has 13 residues. V lost 5 bases and J 4 bases, leaving 12 bases between the germline ends. The CDR3 region is CASSPGQPYEQYF. The CDR3 DNA reads TGTGCCAGCAGTCCAGGACAGCCATACGAGCAGTACTTC. Full variable domain (remainder filled in from reference TRBV2 and TRBJ2-7): EPEVTQTPSHQVTQMGQEVILRCVPISNHLYFYWYRQILGQKVEFLVSFYNNEISEKSEIFDDQFSVERPDGSNFTLKIRSTKLEDSAMYFCASSPGQPYEQYFGPGTRLTVT.

The rearrangement uses TRBV5-1 and TRBJ2-1, with TRBD2 matching 10 bases. CDR1 and CDR2 from the germline V gene are SGHRS and YFSETQ. The CDR3 sequence is 14 residues long. J lost 8 bases, V lost 3 bases, and 5 bases had no gene match. DNA for the CDR3: TGCGCCAGCAGCTATCGACTAGCGGGCGATGAGCAGTTCTTC. Encoded protein: CASSYRLAGDEQFF. Together with reference TRBV5-1 and TRBJ2-1, the CDR3 gives the full variable domain: KAGVTQTPRYLIKTRGQQVTLSCSPISGHRSVSWYQQTPGQGLQFLFEYFSETQRNKGNFPGRFSGRQFSNSRSEMNVSTLELGDSALYLCASSYRLAGDEQFFGPGTRLTVL.

The chain couples TRBV14 to TRBJ1-1; the match to TRBD1 covers 7 bases. Looked up from germline, CDR1 is SGHDN and CDR2 is FVKESK. V gave up 4 bases and J gave up 7 bases; unmatched junction bases: 9. The CDR3 has 14 residues. This CDR3 is CASSLDLQGYEAFF. CDR3 DNA sequence: TGTGCCAGCAGCCTTGATTTACAGGGGTATGAAGCTTTCTTT.

V gene TRBV5-6 combines with J gene TRBJ2-5; 8 positions match TRBD2. This CDR3 spans 15 amino acids. Germline assignment: CDR1 SGHDT and CDR2 YYEEEE. J gave up 4 bases and V 0 bases, and 5 bases lay outside the gene matches. CDR3 residues: CASSLAAGGVETQYF. The CDR3 nucleotides are TGTGCCAGCAGCTTGGCCGCGGGGGGCGTAGAGACCCAGTACTTC.

Turning to this clone: Other DNA sequences within the sample encode an identical CDR3. The chain recombines TRBV5-1 with TRBJ1-5, with D unclear. The CDR3 has 13 amino acids. V shed 3 bases and J shed 8 bases, with 12 bases lying between them. Germline lookup yields CDR1 SGHRS and CDR2 YFSETQ. CDR3 nucleotide sequence: TGCGCCAGCAGCTCGAGCCCCGGGGAGCCCCAGCATTTT. Its translation: CASSSSPGEPQHF.

The CDR3, as DNA: TGCGCCAGCGCCAAGGAAAGGCTAGCGGGGGGATCTGAGCAGTTCTTC. Amino acid sequence: CASAKERLAGGSEQFF. This chain connects TRBV10-2 to TRBJ2-1; 11 bases match TRBD2. The CDR3 extends over 16 amino acids. The V gene's germline CDR1 is WSHSY and CDR2 SAAADI. V trimming: 8 bases; J trimming: 9 bases; junction bases outside the gene matches: 15.

This clone is a singleton in its sample. V gene TRBV7-9 combines with J gene TRBJ1-2, with D unresolved. CDR1 is SEHNR, CDR2 FQNEAQ, per germline (reference sequence). V lost 3 bases and J lost 6, with 11 bases in between. The CDR3 spans 13 residues. CDR3 in DNA: TGTGCCAGCAGCTTCCCGACCGGGGATGGCTACACCTTC. It is translated as CASSFPTGDGYTF.

In this sample, this clone turned up a few times. CDR3 DNA sequence: TGTGCCAGCAGCCAAAGTGACCAGGGGGATCCCTATGGCTACACCTTC. Its translation is CASSQSDQGDPYGYTF. The chain recombines TRBV3-1 (or the pseudogene TRBV3-2) with TRBJ1-2; TRBD1 matches 7 bases. The CDR3 contains 16 residues. The V segment lost 2 bases and the J segment 4 bases; nucleotides outside the gene matches: 10. Germline CDR1 LGHDT, CDR2 YNNKEL (reference sequence).

Of note for this clone: The DNA is left out, because the CDR3 cannot be placed on it with certainty; the CDR3 is given as TCRdb lists it. The rearrangement joins TRBV21-1 to TRBJ1-1; the table's D call of TRBD1 was not tested on the DNA. TRBV21-1 is given as a pseudogene. The CDR3 is 17 amino acids in total, end residues counted. The CDR3 protein is CASSKVGLGTWATEAFF.

The V call is TRBV6-5, the J call TRBJ2-5; D might be TRBD2 (6 bases). V was clipped by 0 bases and J by 1 base, with 12 bases between them. The CDR3 covers 16 residues. The germline V gene has CDR1 MNHEY and CDR2 SVGAGI. The CDR3 coding sequence is TGTGCCAGCAGTTACTCGTTCGGGAGCGGCCAAGAGACCCAGTACTTC. This encodes CASSYSFGSGQETQYF.

This clone was counted once. The V gene is TRBV7-2, the J gene TRBJ1-3; 7 nucleotides align to TRBD1. The CDR3 spans 16 residues. Germline assignment: CDR1 SGHTA and CDR2 FQGNSA. The V segment lost 4 bases and the J segment 5 bases; nucleotides outside the gene matches: 11. The CDR3 region is CASSSRQGGSRNTIYF. Here the CDR3 DNA reads TGTGCCAGCAGCTCTCGACAGGGAGGAAGTAGAAACACCATATATTTT. The full variable domain, rest sourced from reference TRBV7-2 and TRBJ1-3, is GAGVSQSPSNKVTEKGKDVELRCDPISGHTALYWYRQSLGQGLEFLIYFQGNSAPDKSGLPSDRFSAERTGGSVSTLTIQRTQQEDSAVYLCASSSRQGGSRNTIYFGEGSWLTVV.

This chain joins TRBV5-1 and TRBJ1-1, with a tentative D call TRBD1 (6 bases). The length of the CDR3 is 14 residues. V gave up 6 bases and J gave up 1 base, with 13 bases separating them. Germline V gives CDR1 SGHRS, CDR2 YFSETQ. This chain's CDR3 is CASTGGPKNTEAFF. CDR3 nucleotides: TGCGCCAGCACCGGGGGGCCGAAGAACACTGAAGCTTTCTTT.

This clone occurred a few times. The rearrangement uses TRBV19 and TRBJ1-1; 7 nucleotides align to TRBD1. The germline gives CDR1 LNHDA, CDR2 SQIVND (reference sequence). Trimming cost V 5 bases and J 1 base; bases outside gene matches: 13. This CDR3 has 17 amino acids. Here the CDR3 reads CASSSPGQSLWNTEAFF. In DNA, the CDR3 is TGTGCCAGTAGTTCACCGGGACAGTCCCTGTGGAACACTGAAGCTTTCTTT.

The rearrangement links TRBV5-5 to TRBJ2-7; 8 nucleotides match TRBD1. CDR1 SGHKS and CDR2 YYEKEE come from the germline V gene (reference sequence). The CDR3 has 15 amino acids. Trimming cost V 4 bases and J 3 bases; bases outside gene matches: 9. The CDR3 DNA reads TGTGCCAGCAGCCGTTCGGGACAGGCCCACTACGAGCAGTACTTC. It specifies CASSRSGQAHYEQYF.

The chain carries TRBV6-6 and TRBJ1-5; 10 bases match TRBD1. The CDR3 contains 16 residues. The germline V gene has CDR1 MNHNY and CDR2 SVGAGI (reference sequence). Losses at the gene ends were 6 bases for V and 1 base for J; bases not matched to a gene: 6. CDR3 in DNA: TGTGCCAGCAGAACGGGACAGGGGTTAAGCAATCAGCCCCAGCATTTT. Encoded protein: CASRTGQGLSNQPQHF.

This clone was counted once. The rearrangement uses TRBV5-4 and TRBJ2-7, with 9 bases matching TRBD2. The junction had 5 bases not matched to a gene; V was cut back by 4 bases and J by 3 bases. Germline V lookup: CDR1 SGHNT, CDR2 YYREEE (reference sequence). CDR3 size: 14 residues. In DNA form, the CDR3 reads TGTGCCAGCAGCGACCGGACTAGCGTCTACGAGCAGTACTTC. The encoded protein is CASSDRTSVYEQYF.

V is TRBV5-1 and J is TRBJ1-2; 9 nucleotides agree with TRBD1. V lost 0 bases and J lost 10; bases outside the gene matches: 4. CDR3 length equals 13 residues. Germline lookup yields CDR1 SGHRS and CDR2 YFSETQ. The CDR3 sequence is CASSLAWTGDYTF. CDR3 nucleotide sequence: TGCGCCAGCAGCTTGGCTTGGACAGGGGACTACACCTTC.

This chain joins TRBV7-9 and TRBJ2-6, with D perhaps TRBD2 (5 bases). The CDR3 spans 16 residues. From germline, CDR1 is SEHNR and CDR2 FQNEAQ (reference sequence). V was pared by 3 bases and J by 3 bases, with 12 bases between. CDR3 residues: CASSLVGRGGANVLTF. In DNA form, the CDR3 reads TGTGCCAGCAGCTTGGTCGGTCGGGGTGGGGCCAACGTCCTGACTTTC.